The 5 T cell receptor beta chains in this list originate from one sample, sequenced in a study of spatial heterogeneity in lung cancer. Time point defined: blood at routine non-recurrence follow-up after resection. TCRdb redid the calling of the 5' RACE reads with MiXCR, one entry per CDR3 protein. This sample has about 120,000 distinct CDR3 sequences, with approximately 10% found just once. The starting material was PBMCs, obtained at follow-up. The receptors derive from a female donor with early-stage non-small cell lung cancer.

This clonotype was found many times. The chain combines TRBV10-2 with TRBJ2-2; no clear D gene. Germline lookup yields CDR1 WSHSY and CDR2 SAAADI. V shed 6 bases and J shed 6 bases, with 11 bases lying between them. This CDR3 has 13 amino acids. The CDR3 region is CASRRSQAGELFF. In DNA, the CDR3 is TGCGCCAGCAGGAGGTCCCAAGCCGGGGAGCTGTTTTTT.

This clonotype appeared many times. The genes are TRBV19 and TRBJ2-2; D call uncertain. Trimming stripped 9 bases from V and 8 bases from J, with 13 bases between. The germline CDR1 and CDR2 sequences are LNHDA and SQIVND (reference sequence). This CDR3 is 12 amino acids long. DNA of the CDR3: TGTGCCAGCGCTCCTGTTGGAGGGGAGCTGTTTTTT. Encoded protein: CASAPVGGELFF. Looking up the rest from reference TRBV19 and TRBJ2-2 gives the full variable domain: DGGITQSPKYLFRKEGQNVTLSCEQNLNHDAMYWYRQDPGQGLRLIYYSQIVNDFQKGDIAEGYSVSREKKESFPLTVTSAQKNPTAFYLCASAPVGGELFFGEGSRLTVL.

The chain carries TRBV7-9 and TRBJ1-1; D call uncertain. Germline V gene sequence: CDR1 SEHNR, CDR2 FQNEAQ (reference sequence). V lost 8 bases to trimming and J lost 4 bases, with 11 bases between them. The CDR3 is made up of 12 amino acids. In nucleotides, the CDR3 is TGTGCCAGCGGCAAGGGCTTCACTGAAGCTTTCTTT. Amino acids: CASGKGFTEAFF.

As DNA, the CDR3 is TGTGCCAGCAAGAGGATATACGGGGTTGAGCAACAGCCCCAGCATTTT. As protein: CASKRIYGVEQQPQHF. The rearrangement uses TRBV6-2 or TRBV6-3 and TRBJ1-5; D gene uncertain. Germline V CDR1 and CDR2: MNHEY, SVGEGT. Trimming cost V 7 bases and J 7 bases, with 23 bases left between them. The CDR3 loop spans 16 amino acids.

This clonotype showed up just a few times. This rearrangement joins TRBV19 to TRBJ2-1; 11 bases fit TRBD2. With 6 bases clipped from V and 4 bases from J, the junction kept 5 bases outside the gene matches. CDR1 is LNHDA and CDR2 is SQIVND in the germline V gene (reference sequence). CDR3 length: 15 residues. The CDR3 loop is CASRGTSGGYNEQFF. The CDR3 bases are TGTGCCAGTAGAGGGACTAGCGGAGGTTACAATGAGCAGTTCTTC. Variable domain in full (rest from reference TRBV19 and TRBJ2-1): DGGITQSPKYLFRKEGQNVTLSCEQNLNHDAMYWYRQDPGQGLRLIYYSQIVNDFQKGDIAEGYSVSREKKESFPLTVTSAQKNPTAFYLCASRGTSGGYNEQFFGPGTRLTVL.